The 25 T cell receptor beta chains in this list originate from one sample, sequenced in a study of Ad26.COV2.S vaccination and SARS-CoV-2 variants. The table came from immunoSEQ multiplex PCR; TCRdb's copy has only in-frame clones and leaves some out. The data show 440,000 or so clones, 80% to 90% seen once. Treatment: roughly 18 received Ad26.COV2.S at low or high dose, single or two shots; several received placebo; per-sample allocation not given. After the first vaccine or placebo injection, samples were drawn on day 63. The sample here was peripheral blood, taken in a trial of Ad26.COV2.S vaccine versus placebo. These receptors originate from a person aged 18-65 years who received the Ad26.COV2.S COVID-19 vaccine or a placebo.

The count of this clone is one. The chain combines TRBV10-3 with TRBJ1-5; no definite D call. The CDR3 runs to 14 residues. The V end lost 6 bases, the J end lost 2 bases, and 11 bases lay between the germline ends. The germline CDR1 and CDR2 sequences are ENHRY and SYGVKD. The CDR3 protein is CAIRSDGGNQPQHF. CDR3 bases: TGTGCCATCAGATCGGACGGAGGCAATCAGCCCCAGCATTTT.

J is TRBJ2-2 and V is TRBV5-1; 12 nucleotides align to TRBD2. CDR3 size: 16 residues. V was pared by 7 bases and J by 2 bases, with 6 bases of the junction left unmatched. Germline lookup yields CDR1 SGHRS and CDR2 YFSETQ. In nucleotides, the CDR3 is TGCGCCAGCCGTCGGACTAGCGGGGAAAACACCGGGGAGCTGTTTTTT. Translating gives CASRRTSGENTGELFF.

The gene calls are TRBV10-3 and TRBJ1-3, with unresolved D. The CDR3 extends over 14 amino acids. With 3 bases removed from V and 0 bases from J, the gap between germline ends came to 6 bases. Per the germline V gene, CDR1 is ENHRY and CDR2 is SYGVKD. The CDR3 nucleotides are TGTGCCATCAGTGACTCCAGCTCTGGAAACACCATATATTTT. Protein sequence: CAISDSSSGNTIYF.

The chain recombines TRBV27 with TRBJ1-5, with D maybe TRBD1 (5 bases). The CDR3 has 15 amino acids. Deletions cut 5 bases from V and 3 bases from J, with 14 bases between. Germline values: CDR1 MNHEY, CDR2 SMNVEV (reference sequence). The CDR3 reads CASSRTQDNNQPQHF. The CDR3, as DNA: TGTGCCAGCAGTCGGACCCAGGACAACAATCAGCCCCAGCATTTT.

The rearrangement joins TRBV10-1 to TRBJ2-7; the D gene is possibly TRBD2 (6 bases). V shed 6 bases and J shed 2 bases, with 20 bases lying between them. Germline V gene data show CDR1 as WNHNN and CDR2 as SYGVQD (reference sequence). CDR3 length equals 16 residues. The CDR3 nucleotides read TGCGCCAGCAGGGACCAGCGACGCGGGATGACCTACGAGCAGTACTTC. It specifies CASRDQRRGMTYEQYF.

V usage is TRBV7-9 and J usage is TRBJ1-2; 7 positions agree with TRBD1. The CDR3 has 14 amino acids. Germline V gives CDR1 SEHNR, CDR2 FQNEAQ (reference sequence). V was pared by 2 bases and J by 4 bases, with 4 bases of the junction left unmatched. Here the CDR3 reads CASSLSGGGYGYTF. The CDR3 DNA reads TGTGCCAGCAGCTTATCAGGGGGTGGCTATGGCTACACCTTC. Combining the CDR3 with reference TRBV7-9 and TRBJ1-2 gives the whole variable domain DTGVSQNPRHKITKRGQNVTFRCDPISEHNRLYWYRQTLGQGPEFLTYFQNEAQLEKSRLLSDRFSAERPKGSFSTLEIQRTEQGDSAMYLCASSLSGGGYGYTFGSGTRLTVV.

The chain combines TRBV2 with TRBJ2-3; tentatively, D is TRBD1 or TRBD2 (6 bases each). V dropped 4 bases and J dropped 5 bases, with 16 bases sitting between them. The CDR3 covers 15 residues. The germline V gene has CDR1 SNHLY and CDR2 FYNNEI. In nucleotides, the CDR3 is TGTGCCAGCAGTGTAAGCGGAGGGGGAGGAGATACGCAGTATTTT. Amino acids: CASSVSGGGGDTQYF.

This chain connects TRBV6-5 to TRBJ1-1; 9 positions match TRBD1. Germline assignment: CDR1 MNHEY and CDR2 SVGAGI. CDR3 length: 15 amino acids. The ends lost 0 bases at V and 5 bases at J; junction bases unmatched: 4. Here the CDR3 reads CASSYSIGQGTEAFF. The CDR3 DNA reads TGTGCCAGCAGTTACTCGATTGGACAGGGGACTGAAGCTTTCTTT.

Here the CDR3 DNA reads TGTGCCAGCGCCCCGGAGGGGGGGGCCCGCAATCAGCCCCAGCATTTT. As protein: CASAPEGGARNQPQHF. This chain links TRBV4-2 with TRBJ1-5; tentative D call: TRBD1 (6 bases). There are 16 residues in the CDR3. V was shortened by 8 bases and J by 2 bases, with 19 bases between the two germline ends. Germline CDR1 is LGHNA and CDR2 is YNFKEQ.

This chain connects TRBV5-1 to TRBJ2-1, with D perhaps TRBD2 (5 bases). The germline gives CDR1 SGHRS, CDR2 YFSETQ. Trimming stripped 3 bases from V and 6 bases from J, with 13 bases between. The CDR3 sequence is 14 residues long. This CDR3 is CASSSLAEGNEQFF. DNA for the CDR3: TGCGCCAGCAGCTCCCTCGCCGAGGGCAATGAGCAGTTCTTC.

The chain has TRBV27 and TRBJ1-6, with TRBD1 identical over 7 bases. After removal of 7 bases from V and 7 bases from J, the junction contained 13 bases not matched to a gene. The V gene's germline CDR1 is MNHEY and CDR2 SMNVEV (reference sequence). The CDR3 runs 16 residues. In DNA form, the CDR3 reads TGTGCCAGCACCAGACAGGGCACAGTATCGAATTCACCCCTCCACTTT. It specifies CASTRQGTVSNSPLHF.

This clone was seen only once. V gene TRBV19 combines with J gene TRBJ1-3; 7 positions match TRBD1. Trimming removed 3 bases from V and 0 bases from J; junction bases left unmatched: 8. Per germline, CDR1 LNHDA and CDR2 SQIVND (reference sequence). The CDR3 length is 17 residues. CDR3 protein: CASSIRAGTASGNTIYF. CDR3 coding DNA: TGTGCCAGTAGTATTCGGGCCGGGACAGCCTCTGGAAACACCATATATTTT.

The chain uses TRBV5-4 and TRBJ2-1; TRBD2 agrees at 15 bases. Germline CDR1 reads SGHNT; CDR2 reads YYREEE (reference sequence). The CDR3 contains 18 residues. Trimming at V came to 4 bases and at J to 4 bases, leaving 9 bases not matched to a gene. This chain's CDR3 is CASSLGTSGRIGYNEQFF. CDR3 nucleotide sequence: TGTGCCAGCAGCCTAGGGACTAGCGGGAGGATTGGTTACAATGAGCAGTTCTTC.

This clone appeared once. The rearrangement links TRBV6-2 or TRBV6-3 to TRBJ1-2; 8 nucleotides align to TRBD1. CDR3 size: 16 residues. Germline lookup yields CDR1 MNHEY and CDR2 SVGEGT. The junction had 13 bases not matched to a gene; V was cut back by 4 bases and J by 6 bases. CDR3 in DNA: TGTGCCAGCAGTTCCTGGACAGGGACGTCGGGTAATGGCTACACCTTC. It encodes CASSSWTGTSGNGYTF.

This clone appeared a single time. The chain couples TRBV18 to TRBJ2-1, with D unclear. V lost 3 bases and J lost 6, with 12 bases in between. The CDR3 contains 14 residues. The germline gives CDR1 KGHSH, CDR2 LQKENI. CDR3 DNA sequence: TGTGCCAGCTCACCCAAATACGGCCCCAATGAGCAGTTCTTC. It codes for CASSPKYGPNEQFF.

The chain's CDR3 is CASGLGLGTSGGARTGELFF. CDR3 nucleotides: TGTGCTAGTGGTTTGGGCCTAGGGACTAGCGGGGGGGCCCGGACCGGGGAGCTGTTTTTT. The rearrangement uses TRBV12-5 and TRBJ2-2; 16 bases align to TRBD2. CDR1 is LGHNT and CDR2 is FRNRAP in the germline V gene. This CDR3 has 20 amino acids. The junction had 10 bases not matched to a gene; V was cut back by 1 base and J by 5 bases.

The sample holds a few counts of this clone. V gene TRBV10-3 combines with J gene TRBJ1-5; TRBD1 might be the D (6 bases). V shed 0 bases and J shed 4 bases, with 10 bases lying between them. The germline gives CDR1 ENHRY, CDR2 SYGVKD. This CDR3 has 15 residues. CDR3 in DNA: TGTGCCATCAGTGAGTCGTTGAGGGGGAATCAGCCCCAGCATTTT. Its translation: CAISESLRGNQPQHF.

This chain connects TRBV12-5 to TRBJ2-5; 7 bases are shared with TRBD2. The germline gives CDR1 LGHNT, CDR2 FRNRAP. The CDR3 totals 15 residues. V dropped 7 bases and J dropped 3; count of bases not matched to a gene: 11. The CDR3 sequence is CASAPSGDRKETQYF. CDR3 in DNA: TGTGCTAGTGCCCCAAGCGGGGATCGCAAAGAGACCCAGTACTTC.

This chain connects TRBV7-9 to TRBJ2-3; the match to TRBD2 covers 13 bases. V lost 7 bases, J lost 4 bases, and 8 bases stayed unmatched. The CDR3 consists of 16 residues. The germline V gene has CDR1 SEHNR and CDR2 FQNEAQ (reference sequence). In DNA, the CDR3 is TGTGCCAGCACCCCGCGTGGACTAGCGGGAGCAGATACGCAGTATTTT. As protein: CASTPRGLAGADTQYF.

The V and J genes are TRBV18 and TRBJ1-1; TRBD1 agrees at 9 bases. CDR1 is KGHSH, CDR2 LQKENI, per germline. Germline trimming cut 3 bases from V and 11 bases from J; bases unmatched to any gene: 10. This CDR3 spans 14 amino acids. The CDR3 is CASSPGGGDRVAFF. For the CDR3, the DNA is TGTGCCAGCTCACCGGGTGGTGGGGACAGGGTCGCTTTCTTT.

The chain is built from TRBV6-6 and TRBJ2-2; D is possibly TRBD1 (6 bases). The CDR3 loop spans 15 amino acids. Germline assignment: CDR1 MNHNY and CDR2 SVGAGI (reference sequence). Trimming shortened V by 3 bases and J by 1 base, and 9 bases separated the two germline ends. The CDR3 DNA is TGTGCCAGCAGTTATAGACAGGTGAACACCGGGGAGCTGTTTTTT. Amino acid sequence: CASSYRQVNTGELFF.

V and J are TRBV5-1 and TRBJ2-2; no reliable D call. Trimming stripped 4 bases from V and 4 bases from J, with 11 bases between. CDR3 length: 14 amino acids. The germline V gene encodes CDR1 SGHRS and CDR2 YFSETQ. CDR3 protein: CASSPDGPTGELFF. In DNA form, the CDR3 reads TGCGCCAGCAGCCCCGACGGCCCCACCGGGGAGCTGTTTTTT. Full variable domain (remainder filled in from reference TRBV5-1 and TRBJ2-2): KAGVTQTPRYLIKTRGQQVTLSCSPISGHRSVSWYQQTPGQGLQFLFEYFSETQRNKGNFPGRFSGRQFSNSRSEMNVSTLELGDSALYLCASSPDGPTGELFFGEGSRLTVL.

V and J are TRBV19 and TRBJ2-1, with 9 positions matching TRBD2. V trimming: 6 bases; J trimming: 4 bases; junction bases outside the gene matches: 13. CDR3 length: 17 amino acids. CDR1 and CDR2 from the germline V gene are LNHDA and SQIVND (reference sequence). CDR3 coding DNA: TGTGCCAGTAGCTGGGGGGCTAGCGGGGTCGGTTACAATGAGCAGTTCTTC. Protein sequence: CASSWGASGVGYNEQFF.

V gene TRBV5-4 combines with J gene TRBJ1-1, with D perhaps TRBD1 (5 bases). This CDR3 region has 15 residues. The V end was cut by 5 bases, the J end by 0 bases, with 14 bases between. In germline, CDR1 is SGHNT, CDR2 YYREEE (reference sequence). As DNA, the CDR3 is TGTGCCAGCAGTCCGGGGGAGGGAATGAACACTGAAGCTTTCTTT. Protein product: CASSPGEGMNTEAFF.

This chain links TRBV2 with TRBJ1-5; no clear D gene. CDR3 length: 13 residues. Germline loops: CDR1 SNHLY, CDR2 FYNNEI. The V gene lost 6 bases and the J gene lost 0 bases, with 6 bases spanning the gap. The chain's CDR3 is CASRADSNQPQHF. Here the CDR3 DNA reads TGTGCCAGCAGGGCAGATAGCAATCAGCCCCAGCATTTT.